Described below is a single T cell receptor (beta chain) sequence and its context. As yet, its antigen is unknown. Libraries were prepared by immunoSEQ multiplex PCR; TCRdb keeps only in-frame clonotypes and omits some of them. The table lists 130,000 to 150,000 clones, 70% to 90% of them singletons. This entry is derived from a study of T cell responses to AZD1222 COVID-19 vaccine. V gave up 3 bases and J gave up 5 bases, with 13 bases separating them. Germline lookup yields CDR1 LGHNA and CDR2 YNFKEQ. This CDR3 comprises 14 residues. The study's findings and limits: Sampled repertoires all dated from after the peak T cell response. Only a handful of AZD1222 recipients, several in all, had baseline seropositivity.

This receptor was taken from an adult in good health. This material consisted of peripheral blood, taken on day 0 of AZD1222 vaccination. The V call is TRBV4-2, the J call TRBJ2-5; D is perhaps TRBD2 (5 bases). The CDR3 sequence is CASSQEGGEETQYF. The CDR3 DNA is TGTGCCAGCAGCCAGGAAGGAGGCGAGGAGACCCAGTACTTC.